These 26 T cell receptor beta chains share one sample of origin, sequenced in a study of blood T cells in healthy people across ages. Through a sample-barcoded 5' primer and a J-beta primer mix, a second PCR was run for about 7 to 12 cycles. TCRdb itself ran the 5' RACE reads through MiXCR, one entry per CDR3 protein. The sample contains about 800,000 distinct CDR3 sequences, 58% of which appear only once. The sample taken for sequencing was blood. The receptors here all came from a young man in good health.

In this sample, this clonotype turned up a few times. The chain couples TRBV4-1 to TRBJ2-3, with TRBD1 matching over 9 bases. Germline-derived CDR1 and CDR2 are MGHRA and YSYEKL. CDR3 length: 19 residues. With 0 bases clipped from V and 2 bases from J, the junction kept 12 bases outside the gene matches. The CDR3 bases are TGCGCCAGCAGCCAAGATCCGACCCTGGACAGGGGAACCACAGATACGCAGTATTTT. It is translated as CASSQDPTLDRGTTDTQYF.

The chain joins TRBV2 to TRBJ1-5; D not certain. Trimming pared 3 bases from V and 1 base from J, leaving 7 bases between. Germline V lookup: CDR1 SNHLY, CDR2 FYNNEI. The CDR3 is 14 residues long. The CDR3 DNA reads TGTGCCAGCAGTGACAGGTTAAGCAATCAGCCCCAGCATTTT. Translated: CASSDRLSNQPQHF.

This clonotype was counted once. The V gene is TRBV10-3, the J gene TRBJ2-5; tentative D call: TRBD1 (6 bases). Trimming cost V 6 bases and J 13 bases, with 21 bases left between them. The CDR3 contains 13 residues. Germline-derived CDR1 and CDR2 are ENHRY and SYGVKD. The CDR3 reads CAISHREPNERYF. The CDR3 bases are TGTGCCATCAGCCACAGGGAACCCAACGAGCGGTACTTC.

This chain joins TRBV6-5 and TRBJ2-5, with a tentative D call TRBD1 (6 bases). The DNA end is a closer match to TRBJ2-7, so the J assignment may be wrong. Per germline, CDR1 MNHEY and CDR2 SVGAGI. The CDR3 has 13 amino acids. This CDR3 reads CASATLGGDEQYF. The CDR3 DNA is TGTGCCAGCGCCACCCTTGGGGGCGACGAGCAGTACTTC.

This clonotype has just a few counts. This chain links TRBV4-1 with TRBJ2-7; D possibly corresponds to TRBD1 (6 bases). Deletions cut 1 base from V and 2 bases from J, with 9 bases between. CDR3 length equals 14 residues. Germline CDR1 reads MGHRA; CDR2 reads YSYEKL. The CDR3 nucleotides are TGCGCCAGCAGCCAAGGGGGGCCGCCCTACGAGCAGTACTTC. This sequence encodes CASSQGGPPYEQYF.

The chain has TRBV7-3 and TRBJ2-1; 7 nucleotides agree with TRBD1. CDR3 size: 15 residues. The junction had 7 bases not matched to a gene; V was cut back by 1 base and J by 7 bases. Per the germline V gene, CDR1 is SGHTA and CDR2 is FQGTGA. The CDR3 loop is CASSLIETGKNEQFF. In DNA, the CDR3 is TGTGCCAGCAGCTTAATAGAGACAGGGAAGAATGAGCAGTTCTTC.

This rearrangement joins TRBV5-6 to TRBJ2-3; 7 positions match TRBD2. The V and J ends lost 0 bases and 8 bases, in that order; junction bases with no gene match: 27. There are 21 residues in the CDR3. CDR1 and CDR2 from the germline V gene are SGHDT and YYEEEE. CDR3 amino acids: CASSLEEPGTITTLMLGTQYF. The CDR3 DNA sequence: TGTGCCAGCAGCTTGGAGGAACCCGGGACTATCACAACCCTGATGCTAGGTACGCAGTATTTT.

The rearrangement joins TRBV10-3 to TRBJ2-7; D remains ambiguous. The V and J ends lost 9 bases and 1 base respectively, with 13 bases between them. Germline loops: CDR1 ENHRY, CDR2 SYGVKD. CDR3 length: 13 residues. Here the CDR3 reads CAIGMALSYEQYF. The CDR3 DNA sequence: TGTGCCATTGGGATGGCCCTATCCTACGAGCAGTACTTC.

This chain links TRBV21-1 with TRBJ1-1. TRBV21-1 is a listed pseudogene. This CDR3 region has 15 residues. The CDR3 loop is CASSKVGKVEALAFF. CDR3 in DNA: TGTGCCAGCAGCAAGGTAGGGAAGGTGGAGGCGTTGGCTTTCTTT.

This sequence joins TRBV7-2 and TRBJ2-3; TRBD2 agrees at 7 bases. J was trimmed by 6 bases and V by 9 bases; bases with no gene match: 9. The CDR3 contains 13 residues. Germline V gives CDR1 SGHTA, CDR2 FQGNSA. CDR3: CASKAGPWDTQYF. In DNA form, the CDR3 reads TGTGCCAGTAAAGCGGGGCCGTGGGATACGCAGTATTTT.

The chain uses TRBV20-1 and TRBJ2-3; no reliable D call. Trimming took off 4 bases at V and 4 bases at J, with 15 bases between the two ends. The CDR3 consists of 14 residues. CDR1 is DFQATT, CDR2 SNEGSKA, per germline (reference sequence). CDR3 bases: TGCAGTGCTAATATCAGACTCGGCGCAGATACGCAGTATTTT. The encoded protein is CSANIRLGADTQYF.

CDR3 residues: CASSQSSAGRFTGGYTF. CDR3 nucleotides: TGCGCCAGCAGCCAATCTAGTGCAGGGCGGTTCACCGGTGGCTACACCTTC. The V and J genes are TRBV4-3 and TRBJ1-2; weak D call: TRBD1 (5 bases). Trimming stripped 2 bases from V and 7 bases from J, with 23 bases between. The CDR3 is 17 residues long. Germline CDR1 reads LGHNA; CDR2 reads YSLEER.

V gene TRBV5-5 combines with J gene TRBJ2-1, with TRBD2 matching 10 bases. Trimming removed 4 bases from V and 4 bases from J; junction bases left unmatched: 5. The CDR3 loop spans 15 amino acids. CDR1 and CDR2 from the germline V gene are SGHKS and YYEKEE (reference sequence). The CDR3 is CASSEGLAVYNEQFF. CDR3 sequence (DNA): TGTGCCAGCAGCGAAGGACTAGCGGTTTACAATGAGCAGTTCTTC. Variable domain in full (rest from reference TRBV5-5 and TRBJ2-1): DAGVTQSPTHLIKTRGQQVTLRCSPISGHKSVSWYQQVLGQGPQFIFQYYEKEERGRGNFPDRFSARQFPNYSSELNVNALLLGDSALYLCASSEGLAVYNEQFFGPGTRLTVL.

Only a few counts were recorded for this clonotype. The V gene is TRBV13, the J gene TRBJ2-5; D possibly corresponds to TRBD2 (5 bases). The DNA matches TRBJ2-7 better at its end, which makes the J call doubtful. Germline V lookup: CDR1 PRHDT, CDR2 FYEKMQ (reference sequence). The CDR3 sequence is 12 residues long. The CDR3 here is CASSTYEGEQYF. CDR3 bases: TGTGCCAGCAGCACCTATGAGGGCGAGCAGTACTTC.

In DNA form, the CDR3 reads TGTGCCAGCAGTTTTGGCAGCACTGAAGCTTTCTTT. Amino acids: CASSFGSTEAFF. The rearrangement uses TRBV12-3 or TRBV12-4 and TRBJ1-1; D unclear. The CDR3 consists of 12 residues. Trimming removed 3 bases from V and 4 bases from J, with 6 bases in between.

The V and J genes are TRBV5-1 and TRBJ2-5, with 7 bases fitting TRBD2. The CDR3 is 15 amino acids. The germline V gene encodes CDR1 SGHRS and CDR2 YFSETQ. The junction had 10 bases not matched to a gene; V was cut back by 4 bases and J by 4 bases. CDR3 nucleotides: TGCGCCAGCAGCGGAGGCGGACTAGAGTTAGAGACCCAGTACTTC. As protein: CASSGGGLELETQYF.

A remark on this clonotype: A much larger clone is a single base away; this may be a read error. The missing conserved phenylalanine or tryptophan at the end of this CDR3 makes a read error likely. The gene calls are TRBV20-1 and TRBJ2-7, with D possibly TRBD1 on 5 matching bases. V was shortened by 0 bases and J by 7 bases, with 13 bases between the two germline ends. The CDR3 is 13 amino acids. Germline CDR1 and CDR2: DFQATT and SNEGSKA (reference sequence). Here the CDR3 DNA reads TGCAGTGCTAGAGATGGACACTTCTCGGAGCAGTACTTA. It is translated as CSARDGHFSEQYL.

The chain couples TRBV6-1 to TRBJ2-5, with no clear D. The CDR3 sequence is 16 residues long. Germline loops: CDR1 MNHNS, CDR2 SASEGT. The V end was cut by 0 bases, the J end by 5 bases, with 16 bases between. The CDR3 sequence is CASSEAWGRIDETQYF. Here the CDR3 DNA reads TGTGCCAGCAGTGAAGCATGGGGAAGGATTGATGAGACCCAGTACTTC.

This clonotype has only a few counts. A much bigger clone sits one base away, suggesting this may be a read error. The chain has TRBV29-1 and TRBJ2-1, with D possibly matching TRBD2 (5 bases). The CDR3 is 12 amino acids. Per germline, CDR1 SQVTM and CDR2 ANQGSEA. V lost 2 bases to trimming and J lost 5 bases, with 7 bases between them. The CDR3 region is CSVEPRDNEQFF. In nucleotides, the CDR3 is TGCAGCGTTGAACCGCGGGACAATGAGCAGTTCTTC.

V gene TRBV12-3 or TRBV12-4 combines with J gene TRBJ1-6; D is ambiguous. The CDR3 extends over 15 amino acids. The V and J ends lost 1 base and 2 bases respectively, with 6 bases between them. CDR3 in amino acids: CASSLGPAYNSPLHF. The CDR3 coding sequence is TGTGCCAGCAGTTTAGGGCCGGCCTATAATTCACCCCTCCACTTT.

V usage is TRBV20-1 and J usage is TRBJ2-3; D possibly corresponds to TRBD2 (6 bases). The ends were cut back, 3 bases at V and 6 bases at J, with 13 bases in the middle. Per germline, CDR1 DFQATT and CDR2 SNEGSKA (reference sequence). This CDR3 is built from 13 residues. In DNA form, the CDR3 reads TGCAGTGCTAGTTCGGAAGCGGGCGATACGCAGTATTTT. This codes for CSASSEAGDTQYF.

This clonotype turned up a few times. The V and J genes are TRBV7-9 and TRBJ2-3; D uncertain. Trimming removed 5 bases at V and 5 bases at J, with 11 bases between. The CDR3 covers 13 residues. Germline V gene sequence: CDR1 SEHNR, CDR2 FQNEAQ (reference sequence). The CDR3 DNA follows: TGTGCCAGCAGCGTAGGGTATGAAGATACGCAGTATTTT. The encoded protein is CASSVGYEDTQYF.

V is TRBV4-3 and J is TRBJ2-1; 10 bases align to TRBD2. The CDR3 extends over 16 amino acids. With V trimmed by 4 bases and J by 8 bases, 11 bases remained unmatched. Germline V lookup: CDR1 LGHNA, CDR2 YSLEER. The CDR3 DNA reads TGCGCCAGCAGCCCCGGGCACCTAGCGGGAGTCGATGAGCAGTTCTTC. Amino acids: CASSPGHLAGVDEQFF.

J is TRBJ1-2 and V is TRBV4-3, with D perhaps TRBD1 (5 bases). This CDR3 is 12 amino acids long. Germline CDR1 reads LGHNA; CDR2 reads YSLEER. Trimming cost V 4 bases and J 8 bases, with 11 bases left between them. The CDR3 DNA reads TGCGCCAGCAGCCGGGACCGTATGGGCTACACCTTC. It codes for CASSRDRMGYTF.

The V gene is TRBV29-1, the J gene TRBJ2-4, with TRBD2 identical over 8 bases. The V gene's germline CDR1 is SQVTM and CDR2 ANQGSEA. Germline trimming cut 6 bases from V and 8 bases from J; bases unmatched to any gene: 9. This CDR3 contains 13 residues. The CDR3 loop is CSVLSGTRDIQYF. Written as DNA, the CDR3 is TGCAGCGTCCTCTCCGGGACTAGAGACATTCAGTACTTC.

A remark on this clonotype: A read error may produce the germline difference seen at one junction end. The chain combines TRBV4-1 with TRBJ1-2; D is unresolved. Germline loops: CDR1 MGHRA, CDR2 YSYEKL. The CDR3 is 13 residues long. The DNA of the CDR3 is TGCACCAGCAGCCAAGATTTCGGATCAGGCTACACCTTC. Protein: CTSSQDFGSGYTF.